Listed here are 14 T cell receptor beta chains from one sample, sequenced in a study of blood T cell repertoires in COVID-19. Repertoires were generated with immunoSEQ multiplex PCR, while TCRdb's copy carries only in-frame clones and drops some. The sample lists about 390,000 clones, just under 90% occurring once. Sequenced sample: PBMCs or T cells enriched from blood (not recorded which). These receptors were taken from a woman aged 50 to 60 who had recovered from COVID-19.

The CDR3, as DNA: TGTGCCAGCAGCTTATACTTTTCACAGGGCTCGTCCTATGGCTACACCTTC. This codes for CASSLYFSQGSSYGYTF. The chain links TRBV7-9 to TRBJ1-2; a weak D match, TRBD1 (6 bases). The germline V gene has CDR1 SEHNR and CDR2 FQNEAQ (reference sequence). The V and J ends lost 2 bases and 4 bases respectively, with 20 bases between them. This CDR3 comprises 17 residues. The full variable domain, rest sourced from reference TRBV7-9 and TRBJ1-2, is DTGVSQNPRHKITKRGQNVTFRCDPISEHNRLYWYRQTLGQGPEFLTYFQNEAQLEKSRLLSDRFSAERPKGSFSTLEIQRTEQGDSAMYLCASSLYFSQGSSYGYTFGSGTRLTVV.

This clone appeared a single time. The genes are TRBV12-3 or TRBV12-4 and TRBJ1-2, with D unresolved. The CDR3 consists of 12 residues. Trimming shortened V by 1 base and J by 8 bases, and 8 bases separated the two germline ends. CDR3 sequence: CASSLGYSGYTF. The CDR3 nucleotides are TGTGCCAGCAGTTTAGGGTACAGCGGCTACACCTTC.

This clone has a handful of counts. V is TRBV19 and J is TRBJ2-1; D may be TRBD1 (6 bases). The germline V gene encodes CDR1 LNHDA and CDR2 SQIVND (reference sequence). CDR3 length: 16 residues. Trimming pared 2 bases from V and 8 bases from J, leaving 19 bases between. The CDR3: CASSISFTGSGDEQFF. The CDR3 nucleotides are TGTGCCAGTAGTATAAGTTTCACAGGGAGTGGGGATGAGCAGTTCTTC.

This clone turned up a few times. The genes are TRBV6-5 and TRBJ1-6; 8 nucleotides match TRBD1. Germline V CDR1 and CDR2: MNHEY, SVGAGI. This CDR3 is built from 15 residues. The junction had 10 bases not matched to a gene; V was cut back by 6 bases and J by 9 bases. CDR3 coding DNA: TGTGCCAGCAGCGAGAGGACAGGGCTAGGTTCACCCCTCCACTTT. Protein: CASSERTGLGSPLHF.

V gene TRBV4-1 combines with J gene TRBJ1-4, with TRBD1 matching 8 bases. The CDR3 consists of 15 residues. Germline V CDR1 and CDR2: MGHRA, YSYEKL. V dropped 4 bases and J dropped 8; count of bases not matched to a gene: 9. CDR3 DNA: TGCGCCAGCAGCCCGCAGGACAGGGCCTGGGAAAAACTGTTTTTT. Protein sequence: CASSPQDRAWEKLFF.

The V call is TRBV3-1 (or the pseudogene TRBV3-2), the J call TRBJ1-3, with D uncertain. Trimming removed 1 base from V and 0 bases from J, with 13 bases in between. CDR1 is LGHDT, CDR2 YNNKEL, per germline (reference sequence). This CDR3 spans 17 amino acids. The CDR3 is CASSQGPSGFSGNTIYF. The CDR3 nucleotides are TGTGCCAGCAGCCAAGGCCCGAGCGGTTTCTCTGGAAACACCATATATTTT.

At least ten counts were recorded for this clone. The chain combines TRBV9 with TRBJ1-2, with D hard to call. Germline values: CDR1 SGDLS, CDR2 YYNGEE. CDR3 length: 13 residues. Trimming removed 0 bases at V and 2 bases at J, with 5 bases between. In DNA form, the CDR3 reads TGTGCCAGCAGCGTAGTAGAGAACTATGGCTACACCTTC. Protein product: CASSVVENYGYTF.

This clone was seen more than once but under ten times. V and J are TRBV3-1 (or the pseudogene TRBV3-2) and TRBJ2-3; D is possibly TRBD1 (6 bases). Trimming shortened V by 4 bases and J by 0 bases, and 14 bases separated the two germline ends. The CDR3 has 16 amino acids. The germline V gene encodes CDR1 LGHDT and CDR2 YNNKEL (reference sequence). This chain's CDR3 is CASSRRGFVSTDTQYF. CDR3 coding DNA: TGTGCCAGCAGCCGAAGGGGGTTTGTGAGCACAGATACGCAGTATTTT.

V gene TRBV18 combines with J gene TRBJ1-2; 9 bases fit TRBD1. Per germline, CDR1 KGHSH and CDR2 LQKENI. V lost 6 bases and J lost 7; bases outside the gene matches: 9. CDR3 length: 14 residues. CDR3 residues: CASSERDRVAGYTF. The CDR3 nucleotides read TGTGCCAGCTCCGAAAGGGACAGGGTCGCTGGCTACACCTTC.

This clone was seen more than once but under ten times. This chain joins TRBV30 and TRBJ2-2; 7 positions agree with TRBD1. Germline V gene sequence: CDR1 GTSNPN, CDR2 SVGIG (reference sequence). The CDR3 is made up of 11 amino acids. V was clipped by 5 bases and J by 6 bases; unmatched bases: 0. CDR3 sequence: CAWDRAGELFF. The CDR3 nucleotides read TGTGCCTGGGACAGGGCCGGGGAGCTGTTTTTT.

The CDR3 DNA sequence: TGTGCCAGCAGCGTGACAGGGGTCGGTAACACCGGGGAGCTGTTTTTT. It encodes CASSVTGVGNTGELFF. This chain uses TRBV9 with TRBJ2-2, with TRBD1 matching 8 bases. The CDR3 runs to 16 residues. V lost 2 bases and J lost 2; bases outside the gene matches: 5. The V gene's germline CDR1 is SGDLS and CDR2 YYNGEE.

The chain recombines TRBV18 with TRBJ1-1, with D hard to call. The germline gives CDR1 KGHSH, CDR2 LQKENI. V was clipped by 2 bases and J by 0 bases, with 7 bases between them. The CDR3 has 14 amino acids. CDR3 coding DNA: TGTGCCAGCTCACCAGAGCGAATGAACACTGAAGCTTTCTTT. This encodes CASSPERMNTEAFF.

The chain joins TRBV4-1 to TRBJ1-3; D ambiguous. V shed 1 base and J shed 4 bases, with 14 bases lying between them. From germline, CDR1 is MGHRA and CDR2 YSYEKL. The CDR3 spans 16 residues. CDR3 sequence reads: CASSQVVQLIGNTIYF. CDR3 bases: TGCGCCAGCAGCCAAGTGGTACAGCTTATAGGAAACACCATATATTTT.

V and J are TRBV18 and TRBJ2-6; unclear D gene. V lost 2 bases and J lost 0, with 5 bases in between. The CDR3 totals 15 residues. The V gene's germline CDR1 is KGHSH and CDR2 LQKENI. The CDR3 loop is CASSPISSGANVLTF. The DNA for the CDR3 is TGTGCCAGCTCACCAATCTCCTCTGGGGCCAACGTCCTGACTTTC.